This T cell receptor beta chain was profiled in a study of cytomegalovirus exposure and HLA in healthy donors. Amplification used 60 Vbeta primers and 13 Jbeta primers. Generated by immunoSEQ multiplex PCR, the TCRdb table keeps only in-frame clones and is missing some. The table records fewer than 150,000 clones, over 70% of them present only once. Trimming left V 9 bases short and J 3 bases short, with 14 bases between. The CDR3 is 13 residues long. CDR1 is LNHDA and CDR2 is SQIVND in the germline V gene (reference sequence). This rearrangement joins TRBV19 to TRBJ2-5, with a weak D call TRBD1 (6 bases). The receptor was isolated from a woman aged 45-65 years in good health and CMV-seropositive. The sample taken for sequencing was PBMCs. CDR3 sequence reads: CASRRGSEETQYF. The CDR3 nucleotides read TGTGCCAGCCGCAGGGGCTCAGAAGAGACCCAGTACTTC.